The 20 T cell receptor beta chains given below trace back to one sample, sequenced in a study of blood T cell repertoires in COVID-19. The method was immunoSEQ multiplex PCR; TCRdb's version includes in-frame clones alone and lacks a portion of them. The sample yields 390,000 or so clones, more than 75% seen once. Sequencing was done on a sample of PBMCs or T cells enriched from blood (not recorded which). The receptor set was obtained from a woman aged 45-60 years who had recovered from COVID-19.

In DNA form, the CDR3 reads TGTGCCAGCAGCGTTAACCCCGGGGGACTAGCCACAGATACGCAGTATTTT. Translation: CASSVNPGGLATDTQYF. The gene calls are TRBV9 and TRBJ2-3, with 9 positions matching TRBD2. The V and J ends lost 2 bases and 2 bases, in that order; junction bases with no gene match: 9. CDR1 and CDR2 from the germline V gene are SGDLS and YYNGEE. CDR3 length equals 17 residues. Complete variable domain (other parts from reference TRBV9 and TRBJ2-3): DSGVTQTPKHLITATGQRVTLRCSPRSGDLSVYWYQQSLDQGLQFLIQYYNGEERAKGNILERFSAQQFPDLHSELNLSSLELGDSALYFCASSVNPGGLATDTQYFGPGTRLTVL.

This clone was seen only a few times. V usage is TRBV7-6 and J usage is TRBJ2-3; TRBD2 agrees at 7 bases. CDR3 length equals 13 residues. Germline assignment: CDR1 SGHVS and CDR2 FNYEAQ. V lost 6 bases, J lost 2 bases, and 2 bases stayed unmatched. The CDR3 DNA reads TGTGCCAGCAGGCGGGGGACCACAGATACGCAGTATTTT. This codes for CASRRGTTDTQYF.

The chain combines TRBV3-1 (or the pseudogene TRBV3-2) with TRBJ2-1; D unclear. Germline CDR1 is LGHDT and CDR2 is YNNKEL (reference sequence). Deletions cut 0 bases from V and 0 bases from J, with 12 bases between. The CDR3 totals 17 residues. The CDR3 region is CASSQDLPESSYNEQFF. CDR3 nucleotide sequence: TGTGCCAGCAGCCAAGATCTACCCGAAAGCTCCTACAATGAGCAGTTCTTC.

The chain recombines TRBV5-1 with TRBJ2-7; D might be TRBD2 (6 bases). V shed 4 bases and J shed 3 bases, with 23 bases lying between them. The CDR3 length is 17 residues. CDR1 and CDR2 from the germline V gene are SGHRS and YFSETQ. Written as DNA, the CDR3 is TGCGCCAGCAGCAAATCAACTAACTCACGACTAGACTACGAGCAGTACTTC. Its protein product is CASSKSTNSRLDYEQYF.

This chain joins TRBV28 and TRBJ2-1; 10 nucleotides match TRBD2. The CDR3 has 15 amino acids. Germline V lookup: CDR1 MDHEN, CDR2 SYDVKM. After removal of 6 bases from V and 7 bases from J, the junction contained 9 bases not matched to a gene. The CDR3 sequence: CASRHSGGAGNEQFF. The CDR3 nucleotides read TGTGCCAGCAGACACAGCGGGGGGGCCGGAAATGAGCAGTTCTTC. The whole variable domain, remainder taken from reference TRBV28 and TRBJ2-1, is DVKVTQSSRYLVKRTGEKVFLECVQDMDHENMFWYRQDPGLGLRLIYFSYDVKMKEKGDIPEGYSVSREKKERFSLILESASTNQTSMYLCASRHSGGAGNEQFFGPGTRLTVL.

The rearrangement uses TRBV5-1 and TRBJ2-1; D perhaps matches TRBD2 (6 bases). V was cut by 6 bases and J by 8 bases, with 15 bases left in between. The CDR3 sequence is 13 residues long. From germline, CDR1 is SGHRS and CDR2 YFSETQ. The CDR3 region has the DNA TGCGCCAGCACCTGGGGTAGCGGATATGAGCAGTTCTTC. Translating gives CASTWGSGYEQFF.

This clone was counted once. The J gene is TRBJ1-6, the V gene TRBV28; 10 bases align to TRBD1. This CDR3 contains 15 residues. V shed 7 bases and J 4 bases; nucleotides not matched to a gene: 4. The germline CDR1 and CDR2 sequences are MDHEN and SYDVKM. Written as DNA, the CDR3 is TGTGCCAGCATTGGGGGACAGGGGTATAATTCACCCCTCCACTTT. Protein sequence: CASIGGQGYNSPLHF.

This clone has just a few counts. The rearrangement joins TRBV19 to TRBJ2-2; D gene uncertain. The CDR3 contains 12 residues. V lost 2 bases, J lost 6 bases, and 4 bases lay in between. The germline V gene encodes CDR1 LNHDA and CDR2 SQIVND (reference sequence). CDR3 DNA: TGTGCCAGTAGTATAAACTCCGGGGAGCTGTTTTTT. Translated: CASSINSGELFF.

This chain links TRBV27 with TRBJ2-7; 11 positions match TRBD1. CDR1 MNHEY and CDR2 SMNVEV come from the germline V gene (reference sequence). The V segment lost 4 bases and the J segment 3 bases; nucleotides outside the gene matches: 5. The CDR3 totals 15 residues. CDR3 amino acids: CASSSGQGALYEQYF. The CDR3 DNA sequence: TGTGCCAGCAGTTCCGGACAGGGGGCCCTCTACGAGCAGTACTTC.

The chain recombines TRBV15 with TRBJ2-7; tentative D call: TRBD1 (5 bases). From germline, CDR1 is LNHNV and CDR2 YYDKDF (reference sequence). The CDR3 length is 15 residues. The V gene lost 0 bases and the J gene lost 6 bases, with 15 bases spanning the gap. CDR3 sequence reads: CATSRDWAGPLEQYF. The CDR3 coding sequence is TGTGCCACCAGCAGAGATTGGGCAGGGCCCCTCGAGCAGTACTTC.

This chain links TRBV12-5 with TRBJ2-1; TRBD2 might be the D (5 bases). The CDR3 has 17 amino acids. Trimming pared 0 bases from V and 0 bases from J, leaving 12 bases between. CDR1 is LGHNT, CDR2 FRNRAP, per germline. The CDR3 DNA reads TGTGCTAGTGGTTTGGTACTAGGAGCGAGCTCCTACAATGAGCAGTTCTTC. Residues: CASGLVLGASSYNEQFF.

This chain joins TRBV12-3 or TRBV12-4 and TRBJ1-6; D gene ambiguous. With 8 bases removed from V and 9 bases from J, the gap between germline ends came to 11 bases. The CDR3 has 12 residues. The CDR3 DNA reads TGTGCCAGCCGAAGCGTTAGTTCACCCCTCCACTTT. It is translated as CASRSVSSPLHF.

The chain couples TRBV4-3 to TRBJ2-2; 8 bases align to TRBD2. There are 19 residues in the CDR3. Germline lookup yields CDR1 LGHNA and CDR2 YSLEER. After removal of 1 base from V and 2 bases from J, the junction contained 12 bases not matched to a gene. CDR3 region: CASSQVRSGAGVNTGELFF. In nucleotides, the CDR3 is TGCGCCAGCAGCCAAGTACGGTCGGGAGCGGGGGTTAACACCGGGGAGCTGTTTTTT.

V usage is TRBV5-1 and J usage is TRBJ1-2; 7 bases fit TRBD1. Germline CDR1 reads SGHRS; CDR2 reads YFSETQ. The V segment lost 0 bases and the J segment 5 bases; nucleotides outside the gene matches: 10. This CDR3 is built from 16 residues. The CDR3 DNA reads TGCGCCAGCAGCTTGGGACAGGGACCGTTGGGATATGGCTACACCTTC. Translating it yields CASSLGQGPLGYGYTF.

V is TRBV7-2 and J is TRBJ2-3; 16 positions agree with TRBD2. This CDR3 spans 16 amino acids. The V gene end was trimmed by 5 bases and the J gene end by 5 bases; junction bases not matched to a gene: 4. CDR1 SGHTA and CDR2 FQGNSA come from the germline V gene. In DNA form, the CDR3 reads TGTGCCAGCAGCGCGGGACTAGCGGGGGGGTTAGATACGCAGTATTTT. The encoded protein is CASSAGLAGGLDTQYF. The full variable domain, completed using reference TRBV7-2 and TRBJ2-3, is GAGVSQSPSNKVTEKGKDVELRCDPISGHTALYWYRQSLGQGLEFLIYFQGNSAPDKSGLPSDRFSAERTGGSVSTLTIQRTQQEDSAVYLCASSAGLAGGLDTQYFGPGTRLTVL.

The sample holds one count of this clone. The V call is TRBV4-2, the J call TRBJ1-2; TRBD1 matches 9 bases. Germline values: CDR1 LGHNA, CDR2 YNFKEQ. The length of the CDR3 is 13 residues. V dropped 7 bases and J dropped 3; count of bases not matched to a gene: 3. CDR3 sequence (DNA): TGTGCCAGCAACCGGACAGGGGACTATGGCTACACCTTC. Its protein is CASNRTGDYGYTF.

This chain uses TRBV7-2 with TRBJ2-1; 8 bases are shared with TRBD2. The germline gives CDR1 SGHTA, CDR2 FQGNSA. V lost 2 bases and J lost 2; bases outside the gene matches: 2. The CDR3 loop spans 15 amino acids. DNA of the CDR3: TGTGCCAGCAGCTTATTCGGGGGGGCCTACAATGAGCAGTTCTTC. This sequence encodes CASSLFGGAYNEQFF.

V gene TRBV9 combines with J gene TRBJ2-5; 10 bases map to TRBD1. Germline loops: CDR1 SGDLS, CDR2 YYNGEE. The CDR3 covers 15 residues. V shed 4 bases and J 5 bases; nucleotides not matched to a gene: 8. The CDR3 DNA reads as TGTGCCAGCAGCAAGACAGGGGGCGCGGGGGAGACCCAGTACTTC. Translated: CASSKTGGAGETQYF.

The CDR3 DNA sequence: TGTGCCAGCACCTTGCTAGAGAACACTGAAGCTTTCTTT. Residues: CASTLLENTEAFF. The chain employs TRBV12-3 or TRBV12-4 and TRBJ1-1; D is uncertain. With 7 bases removed from V and 1 base from J, the gap between germline ends came to 10 bases. CDR3 size: 13 residues.

The chain has TRBV19 and TRBJ1-2; TRBD1 aligns across 8 bases. Per the germline V gene, CDR1 is LNHDA and CDR2 is SQIVND (reference sequence). There are 15 residues in the CDR3. Germline trimming cut 2 bases from V and 9 bases from J; bases unmatched to any gene: 11. In nucleotides, the CDR3 is TGTGCCAGTAGTATATCCCGGGACAGGAGACCAAGCTACACCTTC. Its translation is CASSISRDRRPSYTF.